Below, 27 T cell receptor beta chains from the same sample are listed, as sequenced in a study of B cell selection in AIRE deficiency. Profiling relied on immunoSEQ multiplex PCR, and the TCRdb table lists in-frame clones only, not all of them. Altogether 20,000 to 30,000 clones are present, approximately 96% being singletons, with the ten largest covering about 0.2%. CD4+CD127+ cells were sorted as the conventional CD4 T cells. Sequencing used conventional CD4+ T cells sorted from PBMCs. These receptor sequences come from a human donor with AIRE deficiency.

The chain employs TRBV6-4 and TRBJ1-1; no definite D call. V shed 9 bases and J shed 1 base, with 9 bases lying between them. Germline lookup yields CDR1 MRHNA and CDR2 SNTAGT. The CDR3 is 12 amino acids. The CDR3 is CASQRRNTEAFF. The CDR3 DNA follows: TGTGCCAGTCAAAGACGGAACACTGAAGCTTTCTTT.

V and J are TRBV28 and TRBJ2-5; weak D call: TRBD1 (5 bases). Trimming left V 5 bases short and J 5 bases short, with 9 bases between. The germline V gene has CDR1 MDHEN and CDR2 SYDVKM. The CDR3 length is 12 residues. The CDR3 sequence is CASSKGWETQYF. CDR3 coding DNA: TGTGCCAGCAGTAAGGGGTGGGAGACCCAGTACTTC. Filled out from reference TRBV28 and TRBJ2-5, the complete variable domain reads DVKVTQSSRYLVKRTGEKVFLECVQDMDHENMFWYRQDPGLGLRLIYFSYDVKMKEKGDIPEGYSVSREKKERFSLILESASTNQTSMYLCASSKGWETQYFGPGTRLLVL.

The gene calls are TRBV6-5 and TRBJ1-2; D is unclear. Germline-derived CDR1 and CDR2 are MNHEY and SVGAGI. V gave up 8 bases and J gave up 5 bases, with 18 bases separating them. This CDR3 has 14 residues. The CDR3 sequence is CASASNPIYYGYTF. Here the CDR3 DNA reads TGTGCCAGCGCCTCAAACCCTATATATTATGGCTACACCTTC.

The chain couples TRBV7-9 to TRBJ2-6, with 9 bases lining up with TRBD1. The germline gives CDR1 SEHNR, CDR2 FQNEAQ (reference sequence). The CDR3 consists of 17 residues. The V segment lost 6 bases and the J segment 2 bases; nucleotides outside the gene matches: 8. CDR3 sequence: CASRPGQGIPGANVLTF. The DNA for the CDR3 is TGTGCCAGCAGACCGGGACAGGGTATCCCTGGGGCCAACGTCCTGACTTTC.

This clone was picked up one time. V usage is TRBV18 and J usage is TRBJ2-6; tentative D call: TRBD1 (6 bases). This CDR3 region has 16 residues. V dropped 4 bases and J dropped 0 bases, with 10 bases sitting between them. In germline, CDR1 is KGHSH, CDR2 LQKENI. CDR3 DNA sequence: TGTGCCAGCTCACTTCAGGGGCCCTCTGGGGCCAACGTCCTGACTTTC. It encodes CASSLQGPSGANVLTF.

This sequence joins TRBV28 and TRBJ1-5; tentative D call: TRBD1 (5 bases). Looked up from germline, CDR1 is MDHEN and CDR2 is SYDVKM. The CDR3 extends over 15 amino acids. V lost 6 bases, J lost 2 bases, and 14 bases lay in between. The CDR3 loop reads CASRGASGGNQPQHF. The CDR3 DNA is TGTGCCAGCAGAGGGGCGAGTGGGGGCAATCAGCCCCAGCATTTT.

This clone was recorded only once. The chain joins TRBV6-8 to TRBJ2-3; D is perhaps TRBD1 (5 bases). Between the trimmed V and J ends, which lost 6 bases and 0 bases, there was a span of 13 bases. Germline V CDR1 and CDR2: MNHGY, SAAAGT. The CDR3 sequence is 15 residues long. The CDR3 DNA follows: TGTGCCAGCAGCCGCAGGGCAACTAGCACAGATACGCAGTATTTT. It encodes CASSRRATSTDTQYF.

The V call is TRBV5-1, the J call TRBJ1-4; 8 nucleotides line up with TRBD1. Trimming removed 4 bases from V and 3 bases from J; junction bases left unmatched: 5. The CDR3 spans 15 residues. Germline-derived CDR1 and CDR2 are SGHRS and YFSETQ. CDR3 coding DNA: TGCGCCAGCAGCCTCACAGGGGGGGCTAATGAAAAACTGTTTTTT. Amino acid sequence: CASSLTGGANEKLFF. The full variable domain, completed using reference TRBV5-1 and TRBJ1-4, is KAGVTQTPRYLIKTRGQQVTLSCSPISGHRSVSWYQQTPGQGLQFLFEYFSETQRNKGNFPGRFSGRQFSNSRSEMNVSTLELGDSALYLCASSLTGGANEKLFFGSGTQLSVL.

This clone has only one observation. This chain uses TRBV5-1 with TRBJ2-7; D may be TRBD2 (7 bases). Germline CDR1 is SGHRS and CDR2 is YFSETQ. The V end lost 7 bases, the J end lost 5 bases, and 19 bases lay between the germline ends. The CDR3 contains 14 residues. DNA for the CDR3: TGCGCCAGCTGGTCCGGGGGGCTTGAGAACGAGCAGTACTTC. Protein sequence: CASWSGGLENEQYF. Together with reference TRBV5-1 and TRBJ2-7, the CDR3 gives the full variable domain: KAGVTQTPRYLIKTRGQQVTLSCSPISGHRSVSWYQQTPGQGLQFLFEYFSETQRNKGNFPGRFSGRQFSNSRSEMNVSTLELGDSALYLCASWSGGLENEQYFGPGTRLTVT.

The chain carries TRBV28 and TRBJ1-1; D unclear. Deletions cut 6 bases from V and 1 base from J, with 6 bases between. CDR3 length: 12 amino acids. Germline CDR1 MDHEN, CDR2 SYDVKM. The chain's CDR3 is CASRSKNTEAFF. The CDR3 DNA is TGTGCCAGCAGGTCTAAGAACACTGAAGCTTTCTTT.

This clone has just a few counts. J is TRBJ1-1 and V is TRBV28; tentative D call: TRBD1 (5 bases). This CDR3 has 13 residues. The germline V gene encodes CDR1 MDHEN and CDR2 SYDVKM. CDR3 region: CASLGQPNTEAFF. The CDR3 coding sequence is TGTGCTTCCCTGGGGCAGCCGAACACTGAAGCTTTCTTT.

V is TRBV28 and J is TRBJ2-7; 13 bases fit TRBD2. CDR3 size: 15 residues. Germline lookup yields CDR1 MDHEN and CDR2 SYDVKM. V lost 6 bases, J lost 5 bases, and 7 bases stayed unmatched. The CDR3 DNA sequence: TGTGCCAGCAGCCGCCCCGGGACTAGCGGGGACGAGCAGTACTTC. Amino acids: CASSRPGTSGDEQYF.

CDR3 residues: CASSQDPRGPAYEQYF. The CDR3 region has the DNA TGCGCCAGCAGCCAAGATCCTAGGGGGCCGGCATACGAGCAGTACTTC. The rearrangement joins TRBV4-1 to TRBJ2-7, with TRBD1 identical over 7 bases. This CDR3 is 16 amino acids long. Germline V CDR1 and CDR2: MGHRA, YSYEKL. With 0 bases clipped from V and 4 bases from J, the junction kept 9 bases outside the gene matches.

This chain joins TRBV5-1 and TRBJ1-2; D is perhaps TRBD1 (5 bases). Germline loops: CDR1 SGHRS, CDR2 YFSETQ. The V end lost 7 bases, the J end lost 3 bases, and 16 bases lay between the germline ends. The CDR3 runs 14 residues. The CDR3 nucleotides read TGCGCCAGCCGAAGGGAATCAGGGTACTATGGCTACACCTTC. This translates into CASRRESGYYGYTF.

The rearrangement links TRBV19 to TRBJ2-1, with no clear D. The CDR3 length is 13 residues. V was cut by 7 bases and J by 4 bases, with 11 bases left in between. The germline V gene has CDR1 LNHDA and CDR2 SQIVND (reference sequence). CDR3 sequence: CASTQTLYNEQFF. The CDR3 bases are TGTGCCAGTACTCAGACTCTGTACAATGAGCAGTTCTTC. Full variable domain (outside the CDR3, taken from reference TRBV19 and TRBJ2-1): DGGITQSPKYLFRKEGQNVTLSCEQNLNHDAMYWYRQDPGQGLRLIYYSQIVNDFQKGDIAEGYSVSREKKESFPLTVTSAQKNPTAFYLCASTQTLYNEQFFGPGTRLTVL.

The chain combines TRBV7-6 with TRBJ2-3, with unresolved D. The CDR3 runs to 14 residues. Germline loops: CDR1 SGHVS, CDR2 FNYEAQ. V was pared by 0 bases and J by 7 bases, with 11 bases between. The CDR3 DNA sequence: TGTGCCAGCAGCTTAGCTGACGGAGCGAATACGCAGTATTTT. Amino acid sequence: CASSLADGANTQYF.

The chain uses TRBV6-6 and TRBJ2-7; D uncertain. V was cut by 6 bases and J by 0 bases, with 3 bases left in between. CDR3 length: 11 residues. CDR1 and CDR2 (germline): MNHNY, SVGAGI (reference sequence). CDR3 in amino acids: CASRSSYEQYF. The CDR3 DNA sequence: TGTGCCAGCAGGAGCTCCTACGAGCAGTACTTC.

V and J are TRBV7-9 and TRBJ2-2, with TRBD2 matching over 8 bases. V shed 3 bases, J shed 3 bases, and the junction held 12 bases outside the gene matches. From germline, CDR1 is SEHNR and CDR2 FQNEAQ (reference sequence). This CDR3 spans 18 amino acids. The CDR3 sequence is CASSFDRGGAGDTGELFF. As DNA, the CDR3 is TGTGCCAGCAGCTTCGATCGGGGGGGAGCGGGAGACACCGGGGAGCTGTTTTTT.

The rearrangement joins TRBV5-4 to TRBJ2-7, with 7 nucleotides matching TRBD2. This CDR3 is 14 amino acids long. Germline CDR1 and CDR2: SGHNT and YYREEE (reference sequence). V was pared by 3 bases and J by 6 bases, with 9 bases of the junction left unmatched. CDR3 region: CASSSGGLLSEQYF. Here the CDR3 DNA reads TGTGCCAGCAGCTCCGGGGGGTTACTCAGCGAGCAGTACTTC.

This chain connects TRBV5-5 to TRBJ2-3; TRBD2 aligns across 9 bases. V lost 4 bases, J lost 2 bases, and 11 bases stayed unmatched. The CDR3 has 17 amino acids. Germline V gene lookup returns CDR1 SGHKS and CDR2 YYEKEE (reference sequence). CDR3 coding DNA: TGTGCCAGCAGCGGATTATCGACTAGCGGTCTCACAGATACGCAGTATTTT. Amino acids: CASSGLSTSGLTDTQYF.

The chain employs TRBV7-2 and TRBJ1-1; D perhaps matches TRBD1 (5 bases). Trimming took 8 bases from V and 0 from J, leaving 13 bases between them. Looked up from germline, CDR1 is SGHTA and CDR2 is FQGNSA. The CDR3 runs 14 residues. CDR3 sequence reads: CASRGGPMNTEAFF. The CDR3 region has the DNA TGTGCCAGCCGGGGCGGCCCCATGAACACTGAAGCTTTCTTT.

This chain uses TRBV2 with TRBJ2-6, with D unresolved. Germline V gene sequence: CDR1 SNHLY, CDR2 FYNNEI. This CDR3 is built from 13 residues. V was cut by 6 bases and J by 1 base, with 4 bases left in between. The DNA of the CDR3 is TGTGCCAGCAGGGAATCTGGGGCCAACGTCCTGACTTTC. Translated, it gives CASRESGANVLTF.

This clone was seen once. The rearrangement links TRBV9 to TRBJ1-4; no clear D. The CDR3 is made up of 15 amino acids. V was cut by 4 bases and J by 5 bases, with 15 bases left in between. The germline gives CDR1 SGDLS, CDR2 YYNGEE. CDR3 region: CASSPSPDGNEKLFF. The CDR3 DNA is TGTGCCAGCAGCCCTTCCCCGGACGGGAATGAAAAACTGTTTTTT. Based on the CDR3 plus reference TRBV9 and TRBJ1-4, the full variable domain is DSGVTQTPKHLITATGQRVTLRCSPRSGDLSVYWYQQSLDQGLQFLIQYYNGEERAKGNILERFSAQQFPDLHSELNLSSLELGDSALYFCASSPSPDGNEKLFFGSGTQLSVL.

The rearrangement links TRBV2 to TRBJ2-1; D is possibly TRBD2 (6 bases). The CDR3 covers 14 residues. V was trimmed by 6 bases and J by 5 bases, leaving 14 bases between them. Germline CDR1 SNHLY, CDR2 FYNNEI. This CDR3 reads CASRGDSRDNEQFF. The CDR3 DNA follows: TGTGCCAGCAGGGGGGACTCGAGGGACAATGAGCAGTTCTTC.

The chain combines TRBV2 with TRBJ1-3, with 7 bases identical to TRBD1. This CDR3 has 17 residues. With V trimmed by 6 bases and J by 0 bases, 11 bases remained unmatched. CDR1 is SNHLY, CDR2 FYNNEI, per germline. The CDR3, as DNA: TGTGCCAGCAGCGGATACAGGGGATTAGGCTCTGGAAACACCATATATTTT. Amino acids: CASSGYRGLGSGNTIYF.

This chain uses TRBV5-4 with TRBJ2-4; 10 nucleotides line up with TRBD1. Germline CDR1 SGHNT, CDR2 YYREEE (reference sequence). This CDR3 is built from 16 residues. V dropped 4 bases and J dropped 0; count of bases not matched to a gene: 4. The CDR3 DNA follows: TGTGCCAGCAGCGCCGGGACAGGGGTAGCCAAAAACATTCAGTACTTC. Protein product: CASSAGTGVAKNIQYF.

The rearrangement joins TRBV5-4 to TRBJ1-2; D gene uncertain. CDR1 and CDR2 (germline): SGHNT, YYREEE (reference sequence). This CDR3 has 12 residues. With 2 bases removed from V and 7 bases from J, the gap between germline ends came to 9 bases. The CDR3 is CASSFGDLGYTF. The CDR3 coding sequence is TGTGCCAGCAGCTTTGGGGATCTTGGCTACACCTTC.